The rows below give T cell receptor beta chains drawn from one sample of a study of T cells in Graves' hyperthyroidism and ophthalmopathy. TCRdb ran MiXCR on the multiplex PCR reads and lists one entry per CDR3 protein. This table holds 300,000 or so distinct CDR3 sequences, around 20% found once. The sample taken for sequencing was blood. All receptors come from a woman aged 50 to 65 with Graves' hyperthyroidism. Each CDR3 is given with its conserved first and last residue. Each record gives: clone size, V gene, D gene, J gene, CDR3 DNA, CDR3 protein. A D gene is named only where the DNA matches it firmly. Expanded clones are given a class, and other clones once, few, many or no size at all.

>NA|TRBV7-9|NA|TRBJ1-3
TGTGCCAGCAGCCCCACCTCAGGGGTTGGAAACACCATATATTTT
CASSPTSGVGNTIYF
>many|TRBV30|TRBD2|TRBJ2-3
TGTGCCTGGAGTTCAACCCTAACTAGCGGGAGATCTAATACGCAGTATTTT
CAWSSTLTSGRSNTQYF
>NA|TRBV28|NA|TRBJ2-2
TGTGCCAGCACTAGGCCCCTGAACACCGGGGAGCTGTTTTTT
CASTRPLNTGELFF
>many|TRBV10-1|NA|TRBJ2-7
TGCGCCAGCAGTCCGTCAGGGGTCAACGAGCAGTACTTC
CASSPSGVNEQYF
>many|TRBV12-3/TRBV12-4|TRBD2|TRBJ2-2
TGTGCCAGCGGGGGGGAGGGGCGGAGCGGGGAGCTGTTTTTT
CASGGEGRSGELFF
>NA|TRBV19|NA|TRBJ1-2
TGTGCCAGTAGTATTGGGTCGACAGGATTTTATGGCTACACCTTC
CASSIGSTGFYGYTF
>many|TRBV18|NA|TRBJ2-3
TGTGCCAGCTCACGGGACCAGAGAGATACGCAGTATTTT
CASSRDQRDTQYF
>NA|TRBV28|NA|TRBJ2-2
TGTGCCAGCAGAAAACAGCGTAACACCGGGGAGCTGTTTTTT
CASRKQRNTGELFF
>few|TRBV10-3|NA|TRBJ2-3
TGTGCCATCAGTGACCTCGCGGGGGCTAGCACAGATACGCAGTATTTT
CAISDLAGASTDTQYF
>many|TRBV18|NA|TRBJ1-2
TGTGCCAGCTCACCATCTGGAGCTAACTATGGCTACACCTTC
CASSPSGANYGYTF
>few|TRBV12-3/TRBV12-4|NA|TRBJ1-2
TGTGCCAGCAGCCGACAGGCAATCTATGGCTACACCTTC
CASSRQAIYGYTF
>many|TRBV12-3/TRBV12-4|NA|TRBJ1-2
TGTGCCAGCAGTTTCGGTCTGGGTCCTAACTATGGCTACACCTTC
CASSFGLGPNYGYTF
>NA|TRBV20-1|NA|TRBJ1-1
TGCAGTGCTAGAGAAGCGGCGGGCCGGAGTCATCTGAACACTGAAGCTTTCTTT
CSAREAAGRSHLNTEAFF
>many|TRBV4-2|TRBD1|TRBJ2-7
TGTGCCAGCAGCCAAGCTCCTGGACAGGGCTGGGACGAGCAGTACTTC
CASSQAPGQGWDEQYF
>many|TRBV14|NA|TRBJ2-3
TGTGCCAGCAGCCAAGATCGAAGAGGGTCAGGCCCCACAGATACGCAGTATTTT
CASSQDRRGSGPTDTQYF
>many|TRBV11-2|NA|TRBJ2-7
TGTGCCAGCAGCCTCAGAAGGTCAGGGAGGCTGGGGTCCTACGAGCAGTACTTC
CASSLRRSGRLGSYEQYF
>many|TRBV6-1|TRBD1|TRBJ1-2
TGTGCCAGCAGTTCTACCACTCCGGGACAGGGCTTCTATGGCTACACCTTC
CASSSTTPGQGFYGYTF
>many|TRBV7-9|NA|TRBJ2-3
TGTGCCAGCAGCTTAGCGCGGGAAGGTACGCAGTATTTT
CASSLAREGTQYF